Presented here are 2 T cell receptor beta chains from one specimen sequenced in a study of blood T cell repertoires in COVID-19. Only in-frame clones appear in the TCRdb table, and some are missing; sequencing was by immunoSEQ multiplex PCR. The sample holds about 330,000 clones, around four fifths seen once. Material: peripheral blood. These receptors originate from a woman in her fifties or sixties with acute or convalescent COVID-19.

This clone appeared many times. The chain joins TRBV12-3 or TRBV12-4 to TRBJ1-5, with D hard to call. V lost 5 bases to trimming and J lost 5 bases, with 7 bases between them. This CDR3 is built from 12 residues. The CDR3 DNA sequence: TGTGCCAGCAGTGCAGGCCATCAGCCCCAGCATTTT. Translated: CASSAGHQPQHF.

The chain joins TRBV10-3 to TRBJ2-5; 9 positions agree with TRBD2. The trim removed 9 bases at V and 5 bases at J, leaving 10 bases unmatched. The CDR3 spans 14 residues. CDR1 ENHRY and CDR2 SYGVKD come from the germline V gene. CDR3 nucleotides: TGTGCCATAAGACTAGCGGAGGGGGCCGAGACCCAGTACTTC. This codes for CAIRLAEGAETQYF.